The 29 T cell receptor beta chains given below trace back to one sample, sequenced in a study of cytomegalovirus exposure and HLA in healthy donors. The primer mix had 60 Vbeta and 13 Jbeta primers. The repertoire was sequenced with immunoSEQ multiplex PCR; TCRdb's copy has only in-frame clones and lacks some. Here the sample spans about 98,000 clones, more than 60% being singletons. Sequencing was performed on PBMCs. The receptor set was obtained from a young man in good health and CMV-seropositive.

The chain links TRBV2 to TRBJ1-2; 9 bases are shared with TRBD1. CDR1 SNHLY and CDR2 FYNNEI come from the germline V gene. Trimming cost V 7 bases and J 6 bases; bases outside gene matches: 9. There are 14 residues in the CDR3. This CDR3 reads CASILGQGFDGYTF. DNA for the CDR3: TGTGCCAGCATTCTGGGACAGGGTTTTGATGGCTACACCTTC.

V and J are TRBV6-6 and TRBJ2-2, with TRBD2 identical over 9 bases. CDR1 and CDR2 from the germline V gene are MNHNY and SVGAGI (reference sequence). The CDR3 consists of 16 residues. The V and J ends lost 4 bases and 2 bases, in that order; junction bases with no gene match: 5. For the CDR3, the DNA is TGTGCCAGCAGTTCCCAGCGGGGGGTTAACACCGGGGAGCTGTTTTTT. Residues: CASSSQRGVNTGELFF.

The chain is built from TRBV30 and TRBJ2-7; perhaps TRBD2 as D (6 bases). V shed 0 bases and J shed 3 bases, with 18 bases lying between them. The CDR3 totals 16 residues. CDR1 is GTSNPN, CDR2 SVGIG, per germline (reference sequence). The CDR3 loop reads CAWSVPPGDSFYEQYF. The CDR3, as DNA: TGTGCCTGGAGTGTACCCCCGGGGGATAGCTTCTACGAGCAGTACTTC.

The rearrangement uses TRBV2 and TRBJ2-1, with 7 bases aligning to TRBD2. The CDR3 has 17 residues. Per the germline V gene, CDR1 is SNHLY and CDR2 is FYNNEI. The J segment lost 7 bases and the V segment lost 3 bases, leaving 15 bases of the junction unmatched. This CDR3 reads CASSEASGTPGLNEQFF. The DNA of the CDR3 is TGTGCCAGCAGTGAGGCTAGCGGAACTCCCGGGTTAAATGAGCAGTTCTTC.

This chain joins TRBV10-3 and TRBJ2-2, with D uncertain. Germline CDR1 is ENHRY and CDR2 is SYGVKD. There are 13 residues in the CDR3. V gave up 3 bases and J gave up 6 bases, with 8 bases separating them. The CDR3 spells CAISEGGSGELFF. The DNA for the CDR3 is TGTGCCATCAGTGAAGGCGGCTCCGGGGAGCTGTTTTTT.

V usage is TRBV6-5 and J usage is TRBJ2-5; TRBD1 agrees at 8 bases. The germline V gene encodes CDR1 MNHEY and CDR2 SVGAGI. This CDR3 has 14 amino acids. The J segment lost 5 bases and the V segment lost 4 bases, leaving 6 bases of the junction unmatched. The CDR3 coding sequence is TGTGCCAGCAGTTTTCAGGGGGCGAGGGAGACCCAGTACTTC. It translates to CASSFQGARETQYF.

The chain employs TRBV5-1 and TRBJ1-2; D might be TRBD1 (5 bases). CDR1 is SGHRS and CDR2 is YFSETQ in the germline V gene. This CDR3 is 14 amino acids long. V lost 4 bases to trimming and J lost 2 bases, with 12 bases between them. The CDR3 nucleotides read TGCGCCAGCAGCCCCCGGCGGGGGAACTATGGCTACACCTTC. Translation gives CASSPRRGNYGYTF.

The CDR3 region is CASSLVEAVYGETQYF. CDR3 nucleotide sequence: TGTGCCAGCAGCTTAGTTGAGGCGGTCTACGGGGAGACCCAGTACTTC. The chain carries TRBV7-2 and TRBJ2-5; no reliable D call. CDR1 and CDR2 (germline): SGHTA, FQGNSA. Deletions cut 1 base from V and 5 bases from J, with 17 bases between. The CDR3 loop spans 16 amino acids.

The chain links TRBV28 to TRBJ1-6, with a possible D match to TRBD1 (5 bases). Germline CDR1 is MDHEN and CDR2 is SYDVKM. This CDR3 has 18 residues. V lost 4 bases to trimming and J lost 1 base, with 17 bases between them. The CDR3 loop reads CASSYSLGLGSYNSPLHF. CDR3 DNA: TGTGCCAGCAGTTACAGCTTGGGGCTGGGGTCCTATAATTCACCCCTCCACTTT.

This clone was seen a handful of times. V gene TRBV6-1 combines with J gene TRBJ1-1; D call uncertain. V lost 1 base and J lost 8, with 8 bases in between. The CDR3 loop spans 12 amino acids. Germline CDR1 MNHNS, CDR2 SASEGT. The CDR3 is CASSEGAREAFF. The CDR3 DNA reads TGTGCCAGCAGTGAAGGGGCACGCGAAGCTTTCTTT.

This chain joins TRBV7-2 and TRBJ2-7; 8 bases line up with TRBD2. Trimming took 1 base from V and 7 from J; bases not matched to a gene: 3. Germline values: CDR1 SGHTA, CDR2 FQGNSA. CDR3 length: 13 residues. The chain's CDR3 is CASSLVSGGEQYF. CDR3 DNA: TGTGCCAGCAGCTTAGTCTCGGGGGGGGAGCAGTACTTC.

This clone was seen only once. This rearrangement joins TRBV18 to TRBJ2-2; TRBD1 might be the D (6 bases). Germline V gene data show CDR1 as KGHSH and CDR2 as LQKENI. The CDR3 is made up of 15 amino acids. V gave up 2 bases and J gave up 0 bases, with 7 bases separating them. The CDR3 DNA is TGTGCCAGCTCACCAGGGACACCGAACACCGGGGAGCTGTTTTTT. It encodes CASSPGTPNTGELFF.

In this sample, this clone turned up once. The chain combines TRBV2 with TRBJ2-7; a weak D match, TRBD1 (6 bases). V was cut by 3 bases and J by 2 bases, with 23 bases left in between. From germline, CDR1 is SNHLY and CDR2 FYNNEI. This CDR3 region has 18 residues. As DNA, the CDR3 is TGTGCCAGCAGTGACGGATGGACAGCGAGCTTACTGACCTACGAGCAGTACTTC. The encoded protein is CASSDGWTASLLTYEQYF.

The CDR3 region has the DNA TGCGCCAGCAGCCAAGAACGGGGGGCCGGCACCGGGGAGCTGTTTTTT. Its translation: CASSQERGAGTGELFF. The V call is TRBV4-1, the J call TRBJ2-2, with D possibly TRBD2 on 7 matching bases. Trimming shortened V by 0 bases and J by 4 bases, and 12 bases separated the two germline ends. CDR1 MGHRA and CDR2 YSYEKL come from the germline V gene. This CDR3 contains 16 residues.

V usage is TRBV20-1 and J usage is TRBJ2-7; D is ambiguous. The germline gives CDR1 DFQATT, CDR2 SNEGSKA (reference sequence). Trimming took 0 bases from V and 4 from J, leaving 4 bases between them. The CDR3 is made up of 11 amino acids. In DNA form, the CDR3 reads TGCAGTGCTAGAGACGGTTACGAGCAGTACTTC. Translated, it gives CSARDGYEQYF.

This chain connects TRBV6-5 to TRBJ2-2; possible D gene TRBD2, 5 bases. The CDR3 has 14 amino acids. Between the trimmed V and J ends, which lost 0 bases and 7 bases, there was a span of 9 bases. The V gene's germline CDR1 is MNHEY and CDR2 SVGAGI. CDR3 in DNA: TGTGCCAGCAGTTACTCCACAGACTACGGGGAGCTGTTTTTT. Its protein product is CASSYSTDYGELFF.

The gene calls are TRBV5-1 and TRBJ1-2; 7 bases are a match to TRBD1. The CDR3 is 15 residues long. Germline trimming cut 5 bases from V and 0 bases from J; bases unmatched to any gene: 7. CDR1 is SGHRS and CDR2 is YFSETQ in the germline V gene. The CDR3 nucleotides read TGCGCCAGCAGTCTCAACAGGGGCACTAACTATGGCTACACCTTC. This gives the protein CASSLNRGTNYGYTF.

The rearrangement links TRBV21-1 to TRBJ2-5; TRBD2, the table's D call, lacks a check against the DNA. TRBV21-1 is a pseudogene locus. The CDR3 length is 10 residues. The CDR3 coding sequence is TGTGCCAGCATCGGGGAGACCCAGTACTTC. It is translated as CASIGETQYF.

The CDR3 protein is CASSQDEDRGTWSYEQYF. CDR3 sequence (DNA): TGTGCCAGCAGCCAAGATGAGGACAGGGGAACATGGAGCTACGAGCAGTACTTC. The gene calls are TRBV4-2 and TRBJ2-7, with TRBD1 identical over 9 bases. Per germline, CDR1 LGHNA and CDR2 YNFKEQ. This CDR3 has 18 residues. The ends lost 0 bases at V and 3 bases at J; junction bases unmatched: 12.

The rearrangement joins TRBV5-1 to TRBJ2-7, with 8 bases fitting TRBD1. The CDR3 runs to 15 residues. The germline V gene has CDR1 SGHRS and CDR2 YFSETQ. Unmatched junction bases numbered 11, after V lost 3 bases and J lost 6 bases. CDR3 sequence reads: CASSSSPGTGGEQYF. In DNA, the CDR3 is TGCGCCAGCAGCTCCTCCCCCGGGACAGGCGGCGAGCAGTACTTC.

This chain links TRBV6-6 with TRBJ2-7, with D possibly matching TRBD1 (6 bases). CDR3 size: 13 residues. Germline CDR1 MNHNY, CDR2 SVGAGI (reference sequence). The V end was cut by 2 bases, the J end by 5 bases, with 10 bases between. CDR3 sequence: CASSYTNRDEQYF. The CDR3 DNA follows: TGTGCCAGCAGTTACACAAACAGGGACGAGCAGTACTTC.

This chain joins TRBV30 and TRBJ1-2; D possibly corresponds to TRBD1 (6 bases). CDR3 size: 13 residues. CDR1 and CDR2 from the germline V gene are GTSNPN and SVGIG (reference sequence). V was cut by 2 bases and J by 3 bases, with 10 bases left in between. The CDR3, as DNA: TGTGCCTGGAGTTACAGGGTCTACTATGGCTACACCTTC. Translating it yields CAWSYRVYYGYTF.

The chain employs TRBV5-4 and TRBJ1-4, with 12 bases identical to TRBD1. V shed 4 bases, J shed 10 bases, and the junction held 8 bases outside the gene matches. The V gene's germline CDR1 is SGHNT and CDR2 YYREEE (reference sequence). The CDR3 sequence is 15 residues long. DNA for the CDR3: TGTGCCAGCAGCGGGGACAGGGGGCCGGAAGGAAAACTGTTTTTT. Protein product: CASSGDRGPEGKLFF.

The chain carries TRBV12-2 and TRBJ2-7; no DNA check was done on the table's D call, TRBD1. TRBV12-2 is described as a pseudogene. CDR3 length equals 15 residues. In DNA, the CDR3 is TGTGCAAGTCGCCACCTAGACAGGCTTACCTACGAGCAGTACTTC. Translating it yields CASRHLDRLTYEQYF.

The chain couples TRBV10-1 to TRBJ2-5; tentatively, D is TRBD2 (5 bases). The CDR3 extends over 14 amino acids. Trimming removed 3 bases at V and 5 bases at J, with 13 bases between. Germline CDR1 is WNHNN and CDR2 is SYGVQD (reference sequence). The CDR3 bases are TGCGCCAGCAGTGATTCCCGCAGGAGGGAGACCCAGTACTTC. Residues: CASSDSRRRETQYF.

The chain carries TRBV21-1 and TRBJ2-3; the table calls TRBD2, which could not be checked here. TRBV21-1 is shown as a pseudogene. This CDR3 has 13 residues. The CDR3 region has the DNA TGTGCCAGCAACTCACCGAGGGAAGATACGCAGTATTTT. Amino acid sequence: CASNSPREDTQYF.

In nucleotides, the CDR3 is TGTGCCAGCAGCCGTACACAGGGTGGCAAAAACATTCAGTACTTC. Translation gives CASSRTQGGKNIQYF. The rearrangement links TRBV6-5 to TRBJ2-4, with D perhaps matching TRBD1 (6 bases). The V gene's germline CDR1 is MNHEY and CDR2 SVGAGI. V was pared by 6 bases and J by 3 bases, with 15 bases between. This CDR3 is 15 amino acids long.

The CDR3 region is CASSSHPGVSSEQYF. The DNA of the CDR3 is TGTGCCAGCAGCTCCCACCCAGGGGTGTCTTCCGAGCAGTACTTC. The gene calls are TRBV7-3 and TRBJ2-7; the D gene is possibly TRBD1 (6 bases). Germline values: CDR1 SGHTA, CDR2 FQGTGA. This CDR3 has 15 amino acids. Deletions cut 4 bases from V and 6 bases from J, with 19 bases between.

The chain recombines TRBV7-9 with TRBJ2-7, with TRBD1 identical over 8 bases. V shed 5 bases and J 4 bases; nucleotides not matched to a gene: 10. Per the germline V gene, CDR1 is SEHNR and CDR2 is FQNEAQ (reference sequence). The CDR3 spans 15 residues. The CDR3 bases are TGTGCCAGCAGCCACCCCGGACAGGGAAGGTACGAGCAGTACTTC. This codes for CASSHPGQGRYEQYF.